Following are 14 T cell receptor beta chains from one sample sequenced in a study of blood T cell repertoires in COVID-19. This table comes from immunoSEQ multiplex PCR, and its TCRdb copy is limited to in-frame clones, with some not included. The data show around 63,000 clones, approximately 88% seen once. What was sequenced was peripheral blood. The origin of the receptors is a man aged 60 to 69 with COVID-19, enrolled during active disease.

The chain joins TRBV7-3 to TRBJ1-2; D gene uncertain. Trimming stripped 2 bases from V and 7 bases from J, with 11 bases between. CDR1 SGHTA and CDR2 FQGTGA come from the germline V gene. The CDR3 spans 13 residues. The CDR3 region is CASSLGGWSGYTF. The DNA of the CDR3 is TGTGCCAGCAGCTTAGGAGGGTGGAGTGGCTACACCTTC.

The chain recombines TRBV29-1 with TRBJ1-5, with 9 bases aligning to TRBD1. This CDR3 has 14 amino acids. V lost 7 bases and J lost 6; bases outside the gene matches: 10. The germline V gene encodes CDR1 SQVTM and CDR2 ANQGSEA. CDR3 coding DNA: TGCAGCGGCCGGACAGGGGTGACGGGTCAGCCCCAGCATTTT. The encoded protein is CSGRTGVTGQPQHF.

CDR3 in amino acids: CALGGTSVYNEQFF. CDR3 nucleotide sequence: TGTGCCTTAGGAGGGACTAGCGTCTACAATGAGCAGTTCTTC. The chain has TRBV2 and TRBJ2-1; 10 positions agree with TRBD2. CDR3 size: 14 residues. Germline V gene data show CDR1 as SNHLY and CDR2 as FYNNEI. V was pared by 11 bases and J by 3 bases, with 7 bases of the junction left unmatched. The full variable domain, rest sourced from reference TRBV2 and TRBJ2-1, is EPEVTQTPSHQVTQMGQEVILRCVPISNHLYFYWYRQILGQKVEFLVSFYNNEISEKSEIFDDQFSVERPDGSNFTLKIRSTKLEDSAMYFCALGGTSVYNEQFFGPGTRLTVL.

This clone showed up just a few times. The J gene is TRBJ2-3, the V gene TRBV7-9, with TRBD2 identical over 8 bases. V gave up 4 bases and J gave up 15 bases; unmatched junction bases: 9. The CDR3 contains 12 residues. CDR1 is SEHNR, CDR2 FQNEAQ, per germline (reference sequence). CDR3 loop: CASSSWGTRFYF. CDR3 sequence (DNA): TGTGCCAGCAGCTCCTGGGGGACTAGGTTTTATTTT.

The chain is built from TRBV10-3 and TRBJ1-1; D is ambiguous. V lost 4 bases and J lost 3, with 12 bases in between. The CDR3 sequence is 14 residues long. The germline gives CDR1 ENHRY, CDR2 SYGVKD. CDR3 DNA: TGTGCCATCAGTGTGAGACAATTTGACACTGAAGCTTTCTTT. Translated: CAISVRQFDTEAFF.

This rearrangement joins TRBV5-3 to TRBJ1-4; D possibly corresponds to TRBD1 (6 bases). TRBV5-3 is noted as an ORF with a role that remains uncertain. The CDR3 is made up of 15 amino acids. V lost 5 bases, J lost 1 base, and 12 bases lay in between. Here the CDR3 DNA reads TGTGCCAGAAGAAAGAAGGACAGAACTAATGAAAAACTGTTTTTT. As protein: CARRKKDRTNEKLFF.

This clone was observed once. The chain links TRBV24-1 to TRBJ1-2; the D gene is possibly TRBD1 (6 bases). CDR1 and CDR2 (germline): KGHDR, SFDVKD. This CDR3 is built from 14 residues. Trimming took off 5 bases at V and 2 bases at J, with 11 bases between the two ends. The CDR3 region is CATSAPGDNYGYTF. The CDR3 bases are TGTGCCACCAGTGCCCCAGGGGACAACTATGGCTACACCTTC.

This chain joins TRBV19 and TRBJ1-5; tentative D call: TRBD1 (5 bases). Trimming stripped 3 bases from V and 1 base from J, with 13 bases between. CDR3 length: 16 residues. The germline CDR1 and CDR2 sequences are LNHDA and SQIVND (reference sequence). DNA for the CDR3: TGTGCCAGTAGTATTAAGTATCGGGGGAGCAATCAGCCCCAGCATTTT. It yields the protein CASSIKYRGSNQPQHF. Full variable domain (rest looked up from reference TRBV19 and TRBJ1-5): DGGITQSPKYLFRKEGQNVTLSCEQNLNHDAMYWYRQDPGQGLRLIYYSQIVNDFQKGDIAEGYSVSREKKESFPLTVTSAQKNPTAFYLCASSIKYRGSNQPQHFGDGTRLSIL.

The chain recombines TRBV7-2 with TRBJ2-1; TRBD2 matches 7 bases. V trimming: 7 bases; J trimming: 9 bases; junction bases outside the gene matches: 6. This CDR3 is built from 12 residues. Germline CDR1 and CDR2: SGHTA and FQGNSA. CDR3 in DNA: TGTGCCAGCAAAAGGACTAGTCTTGAGCAGTTCTTC. Translation gives CASKRTSLEQFF.

The rearrangement uses TRBV7-3 and TRBJ1-6; no clear D. The CDR3 length is 19 residues. Germline values: CDR1 SGHTA, CDR2 FQGTGA. Trimming shortened V by 5 bases and J by 0 bases, and 20 bases separated the two germline ends. The CDR3 sequence: CASSIKSSVRSSYNSPLHF. The CDR3 DNA follows: TGTGCCAGCAGCATAAAAAGCTCGGTGCGGAGCTCCTATAATTCACCCCTCCACTTT.

On this clone itself: In the same sample, other DNA sequences code for this CDR3. The chain joins TRBV19 to TRBJ1-4, with 7 positions matching TRBD1. Trimming took 6 bases from V and 0 from J; bases not matched to a gene: 4. CDR3 length: 15 amino acids. Germline CDR1 is LNHDA and CDR2 is SQIVND (reference sequence). This CDR3 is CASSETGTTNEKLFF. The CDR3 DNA reads as TGTGCCAGTAGCGAGACAGGGACAACTAATGAAAAACTGTTTTTT.

The chain joins TRBV3-1 (or the pseudogene TRBV3-2) to TRBJ2-1, with a tentative D call TRBD1 (5 bases). CDR3 length equals 15 residues. V lost 1 base and J lost 0, with 7 bases in between. Germline V gene lookup returns CDR1 LGHDT and CDR2 YNNKEL (reference sequence). CDR3 in amino acids: CASSQGTPSYNEQFF. In DNA, the CDR3 is TGTGCCAGCAGCCAAGGGACACCCTCCTACAATGAGCAGTTCTTC.

The chain is built from TRBV2 and TRBJ1-2; 9 positions agree with TRBD1. This CDR3 is built from 13 residues. V lost 7 bases to trimming and J lost 11 bases; unmatched junction nucleotides: 11. CDR1 is SNHLY and CDR2 is FYNNEI in the germline V gene. CDR3 nucleotides: TGTGCCAGCATTCGAGGACAGGGGAATTCTTACACCTTC. Protein sequence: CASIRGQGNSYTF.

This clone was counted a single time. The chain recombines TRBV6-5 with TRBJ1-4; no clear D. Trimming pared 8 bases from V and 0 bases from J, leaving 7 bases between. Germline CDR1 reads MNHEY; CDR2 reads SVGAGI. The CDR3 is 13 amino acids. The DNA for the CDR3 is TGTGCCAGCGAGGGAGCAACTAATGAAAAACTGTTTTTT. This codes for CASEGATNEKLFF.